One T cell receptor (beta chain) is described in this entry. Its specific antigen is unknown. No base quality information exists; no much larger clone differs at one position. Every donor in the study was a healthy Caucasian. Three pairs of female monozygotic twins, all aged roughly 18 to 30 years, made up the twin cohort. Peripheral blood mononuclear cells were the source from which RNA for the TCR libraries was isolated. This sample was taken from a study of identical twins (dated by TCRdb to 2016 to 2017). A note on the overall study: TCR alpha and beta repertoires from monozygotic twins, unrelated adults of various ages and cord blood were deep-sequenced to test whether fetal clonotypes persist. To rule out contamination, the twin experiments were replicated at different times with different library preparation protocols.

Results the study describes overall, beyond this receptor: Invariant T cells such as MAIT and iNKT could partly confound zero-insertion analyses, though diverse VJ usage argued against this for most clonotypes. Excess twin sharing in beta out-of-frame sequences was weaker because fewer shared sequences lowered the signal-to-noise ratio. Because the same donors could not be followed over many years, conclusions were based on cross-sectional statistical analysis. In monozygotic twins, recombination models systematically underestimated out-of-frame TCR alpha sharing, but the models matched the sharing seen between unrelated individuals. Fewer insertions were carried by abundant cord blood beta clonotypes; a weaker similar trend was observed in young adult naive repertoires, while no such trend was observed in memory repertoires. Compared with coincidental sharing between unrelated individuals, an excess of low generation-probability sequences was observed among out-of-frame TCR alpha sequences shared between twins.

CDR1 and CDR2 (DFQATT, SNEGSKA) derive from the germline V gene (reference sequence). Its CDR3 holds 15 amino acids, cysteine through phenylalanine. Only the CDR3 part of the read is kept: 45 bases, read in frame from the first base. Trimming takes 0 bases off V and 5 bases off J; junction bases not matched to a gene: 4. Library prep was done by 5' RACE. These reads were obtained on an Illumina HiSeq 2000. A universal primer binding site was added through template switching, and the final cDNA carried a unique molecular identifier so that TCR cDNA molecules could be counted accurately. Specific primers in the conserved constant-segment region were used to synthesize first-strand cDNA for the TCR alpha and beta chains. To control for contamination, every cDNA library carried two barcodes: a SMART-Mk sample barcode plus Illumina barcodes. TruSeq adapter sequences, together with Illumina sample barcodes, were added in two successive PCR steps. TCR alpha and beta cDNA libraries were sequenced on the Illumina HiSeq platform with custom primers. On the study's bioinformatics: MiGEC was used to process raw reads and extract unique molecular identifiers, and MiXCR was used to find CDR3 positions. Recombination models were inferred per individual with the repgenHMM and IGoR tools using an EM algorithm. Shared clonotype analysis was performed with the tcR package in R, normalizing sharing by the product of cloneset sizes. To study raw recombination free of thymic and clonal selection effects, out-of-frame nonproductive sequences were analyzed. In TCRdb, the public reads were trimmed at Q25 with fastp and aligned with MiXCR, with productive beta chains retained. Rows matching on CDR3 protein sequence are summarized as one entry with the most common DNA and genes. These V and J calls derive from TCRdb rather than the authors' analysis. The sample profile shows 600,000 to 850,000 distinct CDR3 sequences; about 18% of them were found once. The ten largest clonotypes hold 13% of the sample.

These data also formed part of another study, on T cells expressing NK-cell markers. The other study reports the following: In sorted CD3+CD56+NKG2C+, CD3+CD56+NKG2C- and CD3+CD56-NKG2C+ T-cell subsets from several donors, TCR beta-chain repertoires were profiled. Among the eight sequenced donors, seven were HCMV-seropositive and one was HCMV-seronegative. To restrict sorting to alphabetaTCR-expressing T cells, an anti-gammadeltaTCR antibody was added in several experiments. In roughly six donors, the dominant CD3+CD56+NKG2C+ clonotypes ranked among the top 10 CD8+ clonotypes, making up roughly 1.0-7.0% of CD8+ T cells. Those dominant clonotypes were again the most abundant among CD3+CD56-NKG2C+ cells in a few donors, at roughly 25-65%. Whether the expanded NKG2C-expressing T cell clones were specific for HCMV antigens was left unclear. The study sequenced eight donors, all healthy volunteers chosen at random: three men and five women. HCMV serostatus was determined by detecting HCMV-specific IgG in serum with a commercial ELISA kit. For about six donors, bulk peripheral blood T-cell repertoires were additionally sequenced from unsorted PBMC. Reads were demultiplexed and grouped by UMI with MIGEC, and clonotypes were assembled and quantified with MiTCR. To exclude erroneous sequences, only TCR cDNA sequences supported by at least two reads were retained. Downstream repertoire analysis used the tcR package, and clonotypes were matched across fractions by CDR3 nucleotide sequence plus V segment. VDJmatch was used to annotate antigen specificity against VDJdb, with one amino acid substitution in CDR3 permitted.

The origin of this receptor is a woman younger than 35 in good health. The V and J genes are TRBV20-1 and TRBJ2-5; 12 of the junction bases match TRBD1. Material for sequencing was PBMCs. The sequenced DNA: TGCAGTGCTAGAGATCACGGGACAGGGGGCGAGACCCAGTACTTC. It codes for CSARDHGTGGETQYF.